One and the same sample provided the 22 T cell receptor beta chains below, sequenced in a study of cytomegalovirus exposure and HLA in healthy donors. Amplification used 60 Vbeta primers and 13 Jbeta primers. Libraries were prepared by immunoSEQ multiplex PCR; TCRdb keeps only in-frame clonotypes and omits some of them. The sample contains under 200,000 clones, 70% to 80% of which appear only once. The specimen was PBMCs. The receptors were gathered from a woman in her twenties or thirties in good health and CMV-seropositive.

The chain employs TRBV29-1 and TRBJ1-1; D not resolved. The CDR3 contains 11 residues. In germline, CDR1 is SQVTM, CDR2 ANQGSEA. Trimming pared 6 bases from V and 10 bases from J, leaving 15 bases between. In nucleotides, the CDR3 is TGCAGCGTAGCGAGGGCTGTCGGAGCTTTCTTT. Amino acids: CSVARAVGAFF. Combining the CDR3 with reference TRBV29-1 and TRBJ1-1 gives the whole variable domain SAVISQKPSRDICQRGTSLTIQCQVDSQVTMMFWYRQQPGQSLTLIATANQGSEATYESGFVIDKFPISRPNLTFSTLTVSNMSPEDSSIYLCSVARAVGAFFGQGTRLTVV.

In this sample, this clone turned up once. This sequence joins TRBV7-2 and TRBJ1-1; a possible D gene is TRBD1 (5 bases). This CDR3 contains 13 residues. V dropped 5 bases and J dropped 1 base, with 8 bases sitting between them. Germline CDR1 SGHTA, CDR2 FQGNSA. CDR3 sequence reads: CASSVTANTEAFF. CDR3 coding DNA: TGTGCCAGCAGCGTGACAGCGAACACTGAAGCTTTCTTT. The full variable domain, its missing parts supplied by reference TRBV7-2 and TRBJ1-1, is GAGVSQSPSNKVTEKGKDVELRCDPISGHTALYWYRQSLGQGLEFLIYFQGNSAPDKSGLPSDRFSAERTGGSVSTLTIQRTQQEDSAVYLCASSVTANTEAFFGQGTRLTVV.

Comments on this clone: Other DNA sequences within the sample encode an identical CDR3. The rearrangement links TRBV5-1 to TRBJ1-2; TRBD1 aligns across 7 bases. The germline V gene has CDR1 SGHRS and CDR2 YFSETQ. The ends lost 1 base at V and 6 bases at J; junction bases unmatched: 3. CDR3 length: 13 residues. CDR3 region: CASSLRQGDGYTF. CDR3 nucleotide sequence: TGCGCCAGCAGCTTGAGACAGGGTGATGGCTACACCTTC.

The CDR3 bases are TGTGCCAGCAGCCCTCTAGGCGGGAGCTACGAGCAGTACTTC. This encodes CASSPLGGSYEQYF. The rearrangement links TRBV7-9 to TRBJ2-7, with 7 positions matching TRBD2. Trimming cost V 5 bases and J 3 bases; bases outside gene matches: 7. Germline CDR1 SEHNR, CDR2 FQNEAQ (reference sequence). This CDR3 is 14 amino acids long.

This clone was detected a few times. The chain joins TRBV5-4 to TRBJ1-3, with D unresolved. Trimming stripped 0 bases from V and 5 bases from J, with 6 bases between. Germline CDR1 is SGHNT and CDR2 is YYREEE (reference sequence). The CDR3 spans 13 residues. This CDR3 reads CASSLGARNTIYF. As DNA, the CDR3 is TGTGCCAGCAGCTTGGGGGCGAGAAACACCATATATTTT. The variable domain in full, with the rest retrieved from reference TRBV5-4 and TRBJ1-3, is ETGVTQSPTHLIKTRGQQVTLRCSSQSGHNTVSWYQQALGQGPQFIFQYYREEENGRGNFPPRFSGLQFPNYSSELNVNALELDDSALYLCASSLGARNTIYFGEGSWLTVV.

The gene calls are TRBV5-1 and TRBJ2-7; a weak D match, TRBD1 (7 bases). V was shortened by 4 bases and J by 3 bases, with 23 bases between the two germline ends. CDR3 length: 17 residues. The germline V gene has CDR1 SGHRS and CDR2 YFSETQ. In DNA form, the CDR3 reads TGCGCCAGCAGCCAGGGGGGAAGGTTTAACATAGGCTACGAGCAGTACTTC. Translation: CASSQGGRFNIGYEQYF.

V is TRBV4-1 and J is TRBJ1-5; 8 nucleotides match TRBD1. From germline, CDR1 is MGHRA and CDR2 YSYEKL. V lost 0 bases, J lost 5 bases, and 6 bases stayed unmatched. The CDR3 has 16 residues. For the CDR3, the DNA is TGCGCCAGCAGCCAAGATAGTTCAGGGGGCCATCAGCCCCAGCATTTT. This codes for CASSQDSSGGHQPQHF.

This clone was detected once. V usage is TRBV19 and J usage is TRBJ1-3; D is undetermined. The V gene lost 3 bases and the J gene lost 0 bases, with 12 bases spanning the gap. This CDR3 region has 16 residues. CDR1 and CDR2 from the germline V gene are LNHDA and SQIVND (reference sequence). The CDR3 nucleotides are TGTGCCAGTAGTATTTTCAGAGGGCACTCTGGAAACACCATATATTTT. This codes for CASSIFRGHSGNTIYF.

This chain links TRBV5-4 with TRBJ1-3; a possible D gene is TRBD1 (6 bases). The CDR3 loop spans 15 amino acids. The germline gives CDR1 SGHNT, CDR2 YYREEE (reference sequence). Trimming pared 2 bases from V and 0 bases from J, leaving 9 bases between. The chain's CDR3 is CASSLRGGSGNTIYF. For the CDR3, the DNA is TGTGCCAGCAGCTTAAGAGGGGGCTCTGGAAACACCATATATTTT.

This rearrangement joins TRBV5-1 to TRBJ1-1; D remains ambiguous. V was shortened by 0 bases and J by 3 bases, with 9 bases between the two germline ends. CDR3 length: 14 amino acids. Germline lookup yields CDR1 SGHRS and CDR2 YFSETQ. CDR3 DNA sequence: TGCGCCAGCAGCTTGGATGGGCAGTACACTGAAGCTTTCTTT. Its protein product is CASSLDGQYTEAFF. Drawing the rest from reference TRBV5-1 and TRBJ1-1, the complete variable domain is KAGVTQTPRYLIKTRGQQVTLSCSPISGHRSVSWYQQTPGQGLQFLFEYFSETQRNKGNFPGRFSGRQFSNSRSEMNVSTLELGDSALYLCASSLDGQYTEAFFGQGTRLTVV.

This clone came up once. The rearrangement joins TRBV25-1 to TRBJ1-2, with a tentative D call TRBD1 (5 bases). The V end lost 4 bases, the J end lost 1 base, and 22 bases lay between the germline ends. Germline CDR1 MGHDK, CDR2 SYGVNS. This CDR3 has 18 residues. The CDR3 loop is CASSAPVGSGPFNYGYTF. The CDR3 bases are TGTGCCAGCAGTGCACCTGTGGGTTCAGGGCCGTTTAACTATGGCTACACCTTC.

V gene TRBV28 combines with J gene TRBJ1-4; 9 nucleotides match TRBD1. This CDR3 comprises 15 residues. Germline assignment: CDR1 MDHEN and CDR2 SYDVKM. V lost 3 bases, J lost 8 bases, and 7 bases stayed unmatched. The DNA of the CDR3 is TGTGCCAGCAGTTTGAACAGGGGGCGTAGGGAAAAACTGTTTTTT. Protein: CASSLNRGRREKLFF.

This clone occurred a few times. The genes are TRBV6-1 and TRBJ1-5; 7 nucleotides align to TRBD1. The CDR3 length is 13 residues. From germline, CDR1 is MNHNS and CDR2 SASEGT. The J segment lost 5 bases and the V segment lost 10 bases, leaving 8 bases of the junction unmatched. CDR3: CATADRAYQPQHF. DNA of the CDR3: TGTGCCACCGCTGACAGGGCGTATCAGCCCCAGCATTTT.

V is TRBV10-2 and J is TRBJ2-2; TRBD2 aligns across 11 bases. Trimming took 0 bases from V and 4 from J; bases not matched to a gene: 4. Germline V gene lookup returns CDR1 WSHSY and CDR2 SAAADI. This CDR3 spans 17 amino acids. The CDR3 DNA reads TGCGCCAGCAGTGAGTCGAAACTAGCGGGAGCCACCGGGGAGCTGTTTTTT. Translation gives CASSESKLAGATGELFF.

The genes are TRBV2 and TRBJ1-2, with TRBD1 identical over 10 bases. Germline V CDR1 and CDR2: SNHLY, FYNNEI. V shed 5 bases, J shed 1 base, and the junction held 13 bases outside the gene matches. CDR3 length equals 18 residues. This CDR3 reads CASSPTWDRGRSNYGYTF. The CDR3 DNA reads as TGTGCCAGCAGTCCTACTTGGGACAGGGGCCGTAGTAACTATGGCTACACCTTC.

This sequence joins TRBV5-1 and TRBJ2-1; 7 bases are a match to TRBD1. Germline V CDR1 and CDR2: SGHRS, YFSETQ. CDR3 length: 12 amino acids. V trimming: 2 bases; J trimming: 7 bases; junction bases outside the gene matches: 0. CDR3: CASSLQGNEQFF. The CDR3 nucleotides read TGCGCCAGCAGCTTACAGGGGAATGAGCAGTTCTTC. Based on the CDR3 plus reference TRBV5-1 and TRBJ2-1, the full variable domain is KAGVTQTPRYLIKTRGQQVTLSCSPISGHRSVSWYQQTPGQGLQFLFEYFSETQRNKGNFPGRFSGRQFSNSRSEMNVSTLELGDSALYLCASSLQGNEQFFGPGTRLTVL.

The chain recombines TRBV7-2 with TRBJ1-2, with D uncertain. CDR1 and CDR2 from the germline V gene are SGHTA and FQGNSA. V was cut by 0 bases and J by 7 bases, with 9 bases left in between. This CDR3 comprises 13 residues. The CDR3 reads CASSLAEGSGYTF. The DNA for the CDR3 is TGTGCCAGCAGCTTAGCGGAGGGCTCTGGCTACACCTTC.

The CDR3: CASSLAPGASYGYTF. Here the CDR3 DNA reads TGTGCCAGCAGTTTGGCCCCAGGGGCGAGCTATGGCTACACCTTC. The chain recombines TRBV27 with TRBJ1-2, with D perhaps matching TRBD1 (6 bases). CDR1 MNHEY and CDR2 SMNVEV come from the germline V gene (reference sequence). Trimming cost V 3 bases and J 4 bases, with 15 bases left between them. The CDR3 contains 15 residues.

With respect to this clone: This specimen includes other DNA sequences encoding the same CDR3. V usage is TRBV29-1 and J usage is TRBJ2-3; D uncertain. Trimming cost V 4 bases and J 4 bases, with 15 bases left between them. The CDR3 spans 14 residues. The germline gives CDR1 SQVTM, CDR2 ANQGSEA. The CDR3 region has the DNA TGCAGCGTTGGGCCCTCAAATTTCCCAGATACGCAGTATTTT. This translates into CSVGPSNFPDTQYF.

This sequence joins TRBV2 and TRBJ2-5, with D perhaps matching TRBD2 (6 bases). Trimming cost V 6 bases and J 5 bases, with 13 bases left between them. This CDR3 spans 13 amino acids. The germline V gene encodes CDR1 SNHLY and CDR2 FYNNEI. The CDR3 reads CASSSSGGETQYF. As DNA, the CDR3 is TGTGCCAGCAGCTCCTCCGGAGGGGAGACCCAGTACTTC.

This clone was recorded a few times. The chain combines TRBV6-6 with TRBJ2-1, with TRBD2 matching over 9 bases. Trimming at V came to 5 bases and at J to 1 base, leaving 3 bases not matched to a gene. Germline assignment: CDR1 MNHNY and CDR2 SVGAGI (reference sequence). The CDR3 is 15 amino acids. The DNA of the CDR3 is TGTGCCAGCAGTCGTAGCGGGAGATCCTACAATGAGCAGTTCTTC. As protein: CASSRSGRSYNEQFF.

The V gene is TRBV29-1, the J gene TRBJ2-5; 9 nucleotides line up with TRBD1. The germline V gene has CDR1 SQVTM and CDR2 ANQGSEA. The CDR3 totals 15 residues. The J segment lost 10 bases and the V segment lost 1 base, leaving 13 bases of the junction unmatched. This CDR3 reads CSVEGADRGGVGQYF. The DNA for the CDR3 is TGCAGCGTTGAAGGGGCGGACAGGGGAGGCGTTGGCCAGTACTTC.